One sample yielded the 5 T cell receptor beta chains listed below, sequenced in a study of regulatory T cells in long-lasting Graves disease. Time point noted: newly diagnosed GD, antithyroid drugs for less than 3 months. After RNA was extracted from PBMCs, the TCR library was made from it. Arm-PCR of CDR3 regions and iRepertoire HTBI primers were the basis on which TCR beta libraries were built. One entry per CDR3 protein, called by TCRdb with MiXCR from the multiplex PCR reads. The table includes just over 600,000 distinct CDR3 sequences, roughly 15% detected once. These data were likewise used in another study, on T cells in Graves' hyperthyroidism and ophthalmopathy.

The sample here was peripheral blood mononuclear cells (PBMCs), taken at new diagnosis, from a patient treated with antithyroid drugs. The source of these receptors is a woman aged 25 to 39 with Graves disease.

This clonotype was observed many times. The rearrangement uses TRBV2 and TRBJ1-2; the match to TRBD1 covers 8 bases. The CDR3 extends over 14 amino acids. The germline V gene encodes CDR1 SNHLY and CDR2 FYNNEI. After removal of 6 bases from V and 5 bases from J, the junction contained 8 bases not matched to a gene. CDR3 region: CASRNTGGVYGYTF. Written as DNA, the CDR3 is TGTGCCAGCAGGAATACAGGGGGGGTATATGGCTACACCTTC.

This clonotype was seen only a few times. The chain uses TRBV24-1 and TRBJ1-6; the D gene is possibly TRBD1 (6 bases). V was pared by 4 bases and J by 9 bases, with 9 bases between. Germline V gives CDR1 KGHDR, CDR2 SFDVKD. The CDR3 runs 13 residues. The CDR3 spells CATSETGSSPLHF. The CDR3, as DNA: TGTGCCACCAGTGAAACAGGGAGTTCACCCCTCCACTTT.

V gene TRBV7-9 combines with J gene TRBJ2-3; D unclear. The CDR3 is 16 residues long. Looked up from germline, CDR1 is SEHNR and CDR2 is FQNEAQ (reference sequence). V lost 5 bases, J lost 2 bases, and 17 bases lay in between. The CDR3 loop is CASSPDSSSFTDTQYF. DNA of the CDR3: TGTGCCAGCAGCCCAGACTCCTCCTCGTTCACAGATACGCAGTATTTT.

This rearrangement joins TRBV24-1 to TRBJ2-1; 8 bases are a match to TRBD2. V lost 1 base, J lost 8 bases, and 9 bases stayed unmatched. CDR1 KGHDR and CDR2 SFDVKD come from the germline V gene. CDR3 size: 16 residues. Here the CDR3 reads CATSDFPREGLDEQFF. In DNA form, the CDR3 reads TGTGCCACCAGTGATTTTCCCCGGGAGGGTTTGGATGAGCAGTTCTTC.

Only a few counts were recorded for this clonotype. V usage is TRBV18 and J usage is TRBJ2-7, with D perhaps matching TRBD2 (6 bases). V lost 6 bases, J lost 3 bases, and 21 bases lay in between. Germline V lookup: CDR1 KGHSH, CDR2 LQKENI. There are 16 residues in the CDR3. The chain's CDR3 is CASSTALGGVYYEQYF. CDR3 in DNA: TGTGCCAGCTCGACAGCTCTTGGCGGGGTTTACTACGAGCAGTACTTC.